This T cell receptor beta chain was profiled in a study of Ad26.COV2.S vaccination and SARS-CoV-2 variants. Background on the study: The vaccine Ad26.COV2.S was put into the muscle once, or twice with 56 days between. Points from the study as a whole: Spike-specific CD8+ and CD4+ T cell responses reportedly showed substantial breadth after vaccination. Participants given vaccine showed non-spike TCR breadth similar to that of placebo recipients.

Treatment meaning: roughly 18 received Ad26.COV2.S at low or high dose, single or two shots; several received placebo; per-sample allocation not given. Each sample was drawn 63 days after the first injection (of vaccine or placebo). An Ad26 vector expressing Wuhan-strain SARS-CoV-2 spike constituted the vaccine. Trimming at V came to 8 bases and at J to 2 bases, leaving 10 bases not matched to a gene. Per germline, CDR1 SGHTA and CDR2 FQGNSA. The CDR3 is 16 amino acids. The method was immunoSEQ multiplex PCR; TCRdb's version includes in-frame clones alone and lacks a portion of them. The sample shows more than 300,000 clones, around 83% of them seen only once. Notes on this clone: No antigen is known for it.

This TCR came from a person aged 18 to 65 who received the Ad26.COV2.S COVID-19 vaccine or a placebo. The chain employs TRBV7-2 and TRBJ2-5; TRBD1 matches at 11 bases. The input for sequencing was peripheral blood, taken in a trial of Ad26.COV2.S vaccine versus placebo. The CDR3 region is CASGNRDRGWQETQYF. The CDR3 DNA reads TGTGCCAGCGGGAACCGGGACAGGGGGTGGCAAGAGACCCAGTACTTC.